These 7 T cell receptor beta chains came from one sample sequenced in a study of blood T cell repertoires in COVID-19. Assay: immunoSEQ multiplex PCR; the TCRdb copy retains only in-frame clones and omits some. Of about 220,000 clones listed, approximately 80% were seen once; the top ten hold more than 10%. The sample was peripheral blood. Receptor source: a human donor in a cohort sampled during active COVID-19.

The V call is TRBV7-9, the J call TRBJ2-7; tentatively, D is TRBD2 (6 bases). V lost 5 bases to trimming and J lost 2 bases, with 13 bases between them. Germline loops: CDR1 SEHNR, CDR2 FQNEAQ (reference sequence). The CDR3 is 14 residues long. The CDR3 nucleotides read TGTGCCAGCAGCCAGCCCGGGACTCCCTACGAGCAGTACTTC. Translation gives CASSQPGTPYEQYF.

The chain employs TRBV4-3 and TRBJ1-1; no clear D. Trimming removed 4 bases at V and 2 bases at J, with 11 bases between. CDR1 is LGHNA and CDR2 is YSLEER in the germline V gene. This CDR3 spans 14 amino acids. CDR3 in amino acids: CASSLTLGNTEAFF. The CDR3 nucleotides read TGCGCCAGCAGCCTTACTCTAGGAAACACTGAAGCTTTCTTT.

This rearrangement joins TRBV7-6 to TRBJ1-6, with TRBD1 matching over 7 bases. Germline V lookup: CDR1 SGHVS, CDR2 FNYEAQ. V shed 5 bases, J shed 6 bases, and the junction held 7 bases outside the gene matches. The CDR3 consists of 15 residues. The CDR3 spells CASSLTGTANSPLHF. DNA for the CDR3: TGTGCCAGCAGCCTCACCGGGACAGCTAATTCACCCCTCCACTTT.

This chain links TRBV9 with TRBJ1-6; D might be TRBD1 (5 bases). Trimming removed 2 bases from V and 5 bases from J, with 11 bases in between. CDR1 and CDR2 (germline): SGDLS, YYNGEE. The CDR3 spans 15 residues. The CDR3 DNA follows: TGTGCCAGCAGCGTTGGGGGGAGGAATAATTCACCCCTCCACTTT. It specifies CASSVGGRNNSPLHF.

The chain combines TRBV7-9 with TRBJ1-3, with D possibly matching TRBD1 (5 bases). This CDR3 is 17 amino acids long. Germline assignment: CDR1 SEHNR and CDR2 FQNEAQ (reference sequence). Deletions cut 7 bases from V and 1 base from J, with 20 bases between. CDR3 protein: CASTGTAGGLSGNTIYF. The CDR3 DNA follows: TGTGCCAGCACCGGGACGGCGGGGGGTTTGTCTGGAAACACCATATATTTT.

This clone was counted a few times. The chain employs TRBV7-2 and TRBJ1-6, with D perhaps TRBD1 (6 bases). Germline V lookup: CDR1 SGHTA, CDR2 FQGNSA. CDR3 length equals 16 residues. The germline V and J ends were trimmed by 2 bases and 6 bases, with 14 bases remaining between them. In nucleotides, the CDR3 is TGTGCCAGCAGCTTAAATCAGGGGTTTGGTAATTCACCCCTCCACTTT. Encoded protein: CASSLNQGFGNSPLHF.

This chain uses TRBV2 with TRBJ1-2; a possible D gene is TRBD1 (6 bases). Looked up from germline, CDR1 is SNHLY and CDR2 is FYNNEI. V dropped 11 bases and J dropped 2 bases, with 12 bases sitting between them. The CDR3 runs to 12 residues. CDR3 coding DNA: TGTGCCGAGAGGGACACCAACTATGGCTACACCTTC. This encodes CAERDTNYGYTF.